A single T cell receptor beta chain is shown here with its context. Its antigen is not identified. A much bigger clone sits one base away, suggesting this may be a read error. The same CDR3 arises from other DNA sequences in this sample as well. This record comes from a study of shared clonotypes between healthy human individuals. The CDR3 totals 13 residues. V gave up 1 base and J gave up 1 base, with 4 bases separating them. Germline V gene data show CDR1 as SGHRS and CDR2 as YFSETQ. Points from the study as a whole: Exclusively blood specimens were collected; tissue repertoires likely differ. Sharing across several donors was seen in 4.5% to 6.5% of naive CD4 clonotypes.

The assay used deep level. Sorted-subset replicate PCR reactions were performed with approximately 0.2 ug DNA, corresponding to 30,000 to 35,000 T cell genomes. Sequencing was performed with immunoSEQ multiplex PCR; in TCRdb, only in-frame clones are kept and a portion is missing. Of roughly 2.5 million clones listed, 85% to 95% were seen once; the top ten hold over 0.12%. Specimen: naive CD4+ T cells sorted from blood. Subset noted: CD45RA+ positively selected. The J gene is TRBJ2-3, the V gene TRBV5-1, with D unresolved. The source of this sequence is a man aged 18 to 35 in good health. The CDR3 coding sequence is TGCGCCAGCAGCTTGCGGGGCACAGATACGCAGTATTTT. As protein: CASSLRGTDTQYF. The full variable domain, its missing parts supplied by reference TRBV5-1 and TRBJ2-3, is KAGVTQTPRYLIKTRGQQVTLSCSPISGHRSVSWYQQTPGQGLQFLFEYFSETQRNKGNFPGRFSGRQFSNSRSEMNVSTLELGDSALYLCASSLRGTDTQYFGPGTRLTVL.